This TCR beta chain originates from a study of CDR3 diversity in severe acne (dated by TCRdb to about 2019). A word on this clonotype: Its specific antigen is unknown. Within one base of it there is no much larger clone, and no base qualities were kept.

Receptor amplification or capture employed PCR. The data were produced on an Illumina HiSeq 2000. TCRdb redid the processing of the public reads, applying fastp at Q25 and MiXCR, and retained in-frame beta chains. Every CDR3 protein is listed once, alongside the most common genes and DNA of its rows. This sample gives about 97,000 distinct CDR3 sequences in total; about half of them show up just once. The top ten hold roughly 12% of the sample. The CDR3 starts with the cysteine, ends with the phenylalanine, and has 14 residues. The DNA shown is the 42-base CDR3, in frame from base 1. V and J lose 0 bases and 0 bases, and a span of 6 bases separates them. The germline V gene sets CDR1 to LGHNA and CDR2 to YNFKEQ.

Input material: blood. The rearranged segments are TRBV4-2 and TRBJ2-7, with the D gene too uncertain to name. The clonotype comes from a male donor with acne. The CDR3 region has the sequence CASSQDSGSYEQYF. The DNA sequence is TGTGCCAGCAGCCAAGATTCAGGCTCCTACGAGCAGTACTTC.